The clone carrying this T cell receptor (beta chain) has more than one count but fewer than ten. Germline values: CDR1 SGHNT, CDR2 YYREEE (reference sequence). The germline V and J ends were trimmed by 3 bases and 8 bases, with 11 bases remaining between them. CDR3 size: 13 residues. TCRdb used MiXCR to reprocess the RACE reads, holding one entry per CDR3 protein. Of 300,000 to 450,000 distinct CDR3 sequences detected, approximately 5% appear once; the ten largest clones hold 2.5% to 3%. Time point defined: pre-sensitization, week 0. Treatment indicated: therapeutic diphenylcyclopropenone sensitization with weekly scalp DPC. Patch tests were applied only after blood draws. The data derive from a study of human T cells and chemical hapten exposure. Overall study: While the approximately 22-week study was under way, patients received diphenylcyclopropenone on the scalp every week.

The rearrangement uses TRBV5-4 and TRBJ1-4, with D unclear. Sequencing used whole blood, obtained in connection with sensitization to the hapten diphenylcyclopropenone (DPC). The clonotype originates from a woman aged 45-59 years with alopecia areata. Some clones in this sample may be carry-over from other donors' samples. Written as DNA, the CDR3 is TGTGCCAGCAGCTCCTTTCCCAGGGAAAAACTGTTTTTT. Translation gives CASSSFPREKLFF.